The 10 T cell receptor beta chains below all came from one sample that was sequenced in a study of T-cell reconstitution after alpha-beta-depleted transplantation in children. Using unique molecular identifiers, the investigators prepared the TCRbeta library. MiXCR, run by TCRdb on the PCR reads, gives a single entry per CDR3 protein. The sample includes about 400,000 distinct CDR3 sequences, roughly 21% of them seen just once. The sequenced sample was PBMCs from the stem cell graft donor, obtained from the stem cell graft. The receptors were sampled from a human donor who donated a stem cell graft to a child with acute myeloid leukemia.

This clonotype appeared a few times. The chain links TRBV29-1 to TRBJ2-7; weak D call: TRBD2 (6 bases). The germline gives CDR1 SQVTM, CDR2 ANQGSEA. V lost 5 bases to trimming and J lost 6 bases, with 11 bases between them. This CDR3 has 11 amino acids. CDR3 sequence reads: CSVRASAEQYF. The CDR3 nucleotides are TGCAGCGTTAGGGCTAGCGCCGAGCAGTACTTC.

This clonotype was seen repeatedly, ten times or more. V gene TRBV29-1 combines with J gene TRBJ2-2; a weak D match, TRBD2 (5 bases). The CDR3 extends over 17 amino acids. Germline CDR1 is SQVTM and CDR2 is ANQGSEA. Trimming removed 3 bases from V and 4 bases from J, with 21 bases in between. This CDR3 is CSVERRGLSGATGELFF. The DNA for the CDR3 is TGCAGCGTTGAGAGGCGAGGGCTATCGGGCGCCACCGGGGAGCTGTTTTTT.

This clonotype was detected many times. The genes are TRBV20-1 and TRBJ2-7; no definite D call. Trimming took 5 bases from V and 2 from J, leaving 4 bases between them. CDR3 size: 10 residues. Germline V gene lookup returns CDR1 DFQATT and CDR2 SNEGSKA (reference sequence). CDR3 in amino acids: CSAGAYEQYF. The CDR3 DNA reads TGCAGTGCTGGGGCCTACGAGCAGTACTTC.

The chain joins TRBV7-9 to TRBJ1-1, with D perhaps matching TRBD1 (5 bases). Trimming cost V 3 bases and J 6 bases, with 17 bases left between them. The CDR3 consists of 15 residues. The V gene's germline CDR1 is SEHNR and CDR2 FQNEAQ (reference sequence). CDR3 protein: CASSFGGLTAPEAFF. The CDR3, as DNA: TGTGCCAGCAGCTTTGGGGGATTGACAGCCCCTGAAGCTTTCTTT.

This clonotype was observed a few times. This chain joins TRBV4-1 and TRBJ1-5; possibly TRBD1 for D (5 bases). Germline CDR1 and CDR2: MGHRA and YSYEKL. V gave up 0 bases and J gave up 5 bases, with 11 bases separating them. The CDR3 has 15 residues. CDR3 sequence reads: CASSQDEGRDQPQHF. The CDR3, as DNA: TGCGCCAGCAGCCAAGATGAGGGCAGGGATCAGCCCCAGCATTTT.

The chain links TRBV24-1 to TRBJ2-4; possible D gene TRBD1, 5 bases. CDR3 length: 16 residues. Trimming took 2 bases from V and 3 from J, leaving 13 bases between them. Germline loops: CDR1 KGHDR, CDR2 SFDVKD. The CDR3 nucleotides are TGTGCCACCAGTGATTCCGGAGCAGGGTACAAAAACATTCAGTACTTC. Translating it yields CATSDSGAGYKNIQYF.

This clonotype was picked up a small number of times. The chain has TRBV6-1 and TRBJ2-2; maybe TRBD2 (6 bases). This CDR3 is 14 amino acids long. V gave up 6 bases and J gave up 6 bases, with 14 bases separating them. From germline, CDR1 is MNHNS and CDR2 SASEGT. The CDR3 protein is CASSPGLSPGELFF. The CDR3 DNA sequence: TGTGCCAGCAGCCCGGGACTTAGTCCCGGGGAGCTGTTTTTT.

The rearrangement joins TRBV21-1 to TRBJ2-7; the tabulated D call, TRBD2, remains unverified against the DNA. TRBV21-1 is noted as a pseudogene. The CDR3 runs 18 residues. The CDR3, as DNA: TGTGCCAGCAGCAAAATGAGAGTAACGACTTTAGGACTAGCGGGAGGGTGCGTC. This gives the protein CASSKMRVTTLGLAGGCV.

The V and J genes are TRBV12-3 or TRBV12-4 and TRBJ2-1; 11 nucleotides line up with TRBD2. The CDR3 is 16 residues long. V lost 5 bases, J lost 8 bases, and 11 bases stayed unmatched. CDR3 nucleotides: TGTGCCAGCAGTAGACCCGGGACTAGCGGACGGGATGAGCAGTTCTTC. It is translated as CASSRPGTSGRDEQFF.

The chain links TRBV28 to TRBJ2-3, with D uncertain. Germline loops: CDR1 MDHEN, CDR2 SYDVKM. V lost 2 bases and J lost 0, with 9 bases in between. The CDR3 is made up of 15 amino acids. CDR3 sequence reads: CASSLELASTDTQYF. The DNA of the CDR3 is TGTGCCAGCAGTTTAGAACTGGCGAGCACAGATACGCAGTATTTT.